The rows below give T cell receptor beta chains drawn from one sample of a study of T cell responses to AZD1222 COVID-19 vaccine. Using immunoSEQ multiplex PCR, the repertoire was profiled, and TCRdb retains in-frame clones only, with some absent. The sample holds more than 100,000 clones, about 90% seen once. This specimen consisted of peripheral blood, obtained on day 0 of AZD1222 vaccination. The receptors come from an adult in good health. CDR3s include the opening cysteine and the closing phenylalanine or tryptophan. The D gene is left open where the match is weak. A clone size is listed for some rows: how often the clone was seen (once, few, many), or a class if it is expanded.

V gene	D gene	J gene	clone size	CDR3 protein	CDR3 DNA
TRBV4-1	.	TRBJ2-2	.	CASSHKLGVTGGELFF	TGCGCCAGCAGCCACAAGTTGGGAGTCACGGGCGGGGAGCTGTTTTTT
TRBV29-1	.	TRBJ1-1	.	CSGDPLNTEAFF	TGCAGCGGTGATCCTTTGAACACTGAAGCTTTCTTT
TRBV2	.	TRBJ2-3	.	CASSVSDTQYF	TGTGCCAGCAGTGTAAGTGATACGCAGTATTTT
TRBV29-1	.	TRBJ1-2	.	CSVDQRNGGYTF	TGCAGCGTTGATCAGCGTAACGGGGGCTACACCTTC
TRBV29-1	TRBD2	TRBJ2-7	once	CSVGGGRSENEQYF	TGCAGCGTTGGGGGCGGGAGGTCTGAGAACGAGCAGTACTTC
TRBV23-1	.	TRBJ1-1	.	CASSQWGGLNTEAFF	TGCGCCAGCAGTCAATGGGGGGGTTTGAACACTGAAGCTTTCTTT
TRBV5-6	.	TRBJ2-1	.	CASSLQGPYNEQFF	TGTGCCAGCAGCTTGCAGGGTCCCTACAATGAGCAGTTCTTC
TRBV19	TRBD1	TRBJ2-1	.	CASRPDRGSEQFF	TGTGCCAGTAGGCCAGACAGGGGGTCCGAGCAGTTCTTC
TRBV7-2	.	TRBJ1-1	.	CASSLVMGDEAFF	TGTGCCAGCAGCTTAGTAATGGGGGACGAAGCTTTCTTT
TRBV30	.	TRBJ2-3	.	CAWSGGTDTQYF	TGTGCCTGGAGCGGGGGTACAGATACGCAGTATTTT
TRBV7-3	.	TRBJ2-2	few	CASSLFPGTGELFF	TGTGCCAGCAGCTTATTTCCCGGGACCGGGGAGCTGTTTTTT
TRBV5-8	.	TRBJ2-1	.	CASSQDYNNEQFF	TGTGCCAGCAGCCAAGACTACAACAATGAGCAGTTCTTC
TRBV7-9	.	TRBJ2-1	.	CASSMRTLTRDEQFF	TGTGCCAGCAGCATGAGGACGTTAACTAGGGATGAGCAGTTCTTC
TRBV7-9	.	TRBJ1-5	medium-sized	CASSYMGGTNQPQHF	TGTGCCAGCAGCTACATGGGGGGGACGAATCAGCCCCAGCATTTT
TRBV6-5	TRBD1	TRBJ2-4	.	CASSYSGDSKNIQYF	TGTGCCAGCAGTTACTCGGGGGACAGCAAGAACATTCAGTACTTC
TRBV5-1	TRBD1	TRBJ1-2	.	CASSPTGQGSLANYGYTF	TGCGCCAGCAGCCCAACTGGACAGGGAAGCCTCGCTAACTATGGCTACACCTTC
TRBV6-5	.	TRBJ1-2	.	CASSYSSKTANYGYTF	TGTGCCAGCAGTTACTCTTCTAAGACAGCTAACTATGGCTACACCTTC
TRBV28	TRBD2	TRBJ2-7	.	CASSPRLAGVYEQYF	TGTGCCAGCAGTCCCCGACTAGCGGGAGTATACGAGCAGTACTTC
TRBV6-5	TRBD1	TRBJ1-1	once	CASSRNRGRTEAFF	TGTGCCAGCAGCCGGAACAGGGGGCGGACTGAAGCTTTCTTT
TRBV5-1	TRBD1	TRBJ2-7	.	CASSSLGQGPYEQYF	TGCGCCAGCAGCTCACTGGGACAGGGGCCCTACGAGCAGTACTTC
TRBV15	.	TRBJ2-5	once	CATSRGFGGYQETQYF	TGTGCCACCAGCAGAGGATTTGGAGGGTACCAAGAGACCCAGTACTTC
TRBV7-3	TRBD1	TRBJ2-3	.	CASSQGTGSDTQYF	TGTGCCAGCAGCCAAGGGACAGGCTCAGATACGCAGTATTTT
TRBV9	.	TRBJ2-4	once	CASSVTVAKNIQYF	TGTGCCAGCAGCGTGACAGTAGCCAAAAACATTCAGTACTTC
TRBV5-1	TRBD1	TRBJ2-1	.	CASSKGQGADEQFF	TGCGCCAGCAGCAAGGGACAGGGGGCGGATGAGCAGTTCTTC
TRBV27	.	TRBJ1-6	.	CASSQSGGDLHF	TGTGCCAGCAGCCAATCCGGGGGCGACCTCCACTTT
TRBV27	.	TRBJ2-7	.	CASSLTAGYEQYF	TGTGCCAGCAGTTTGACCGCCGGCTACGAGCAGTACTTC